This T cell receptor beta chain appears in the sequencing data of a study of blood T cell repertoires in COVID-19. Trimming removed 5 bases at V and 2 bases at J, with 8 bases between. This CDR3 region has 13 residues. The germline gives CDR1 MNHEY, CDR2 SVGAGI. The protocol was immunoSEQ multiplex PCR, while the TCRdb copy is restricted to in-frame clones and leaves out a portion. The sample carries tens of thousands of clones, under 90% recorded once. Sequencing input: peripheral blood. The sequence was collected from a man between 60 and 75 years old with COVID-19, enrolled during active disease. This sequence joins TRBV6-5 and TRBJ2-3; D is unclear. The CDR3 DNA reads as TGTGCCAGCAGTCCAAGCCCCACAGATACGCAGTATTTT. Encoded protein: CASSPSPTDTQYF.